This TCR beta chain emerged from a study of blood T cell repertoires in COVID-19. Study in general: The United States, Italy and Spain provided the acute and convalescent COVID-19 samples. T cells, B-cell-depleted T cells, or PBMCs supplied cDNA or gDNA.

How the authors handled the data: Amplification from reference gene primers served as the basis for estimated nucleated cell counts. Clones were read by immunoSEQ multiplex PCR, and TCRdb kept only the in-frame ones, dropping some. D and trimming come from the DNA, and the V and J calls and clone size come from that table. The sample holds 200,000 to 250,000 clones, roughly nine tenths seen once. The ends were cut back, 4 bases at V and 4 bases at J, with 7 bases in the middle. Germline values: CDR1 MDHEN, CDR2 SYDVKM. CDR3 length equals 12 residues. This clone was seen once. The chain is built from TRBV28 and TRBJ1-2; D remains unclear. The clonotype originates from a man aged 25-45 years who had recovered from COVID-19. The sample comprised PBMCs or T cells enriched from blood (not recorded which). Here the CDR3 DNA reads TGTGCCAGCAGTTCCCCGGTCTATGGCTACACCTTC. As protein: CASSSPVYGYTF.